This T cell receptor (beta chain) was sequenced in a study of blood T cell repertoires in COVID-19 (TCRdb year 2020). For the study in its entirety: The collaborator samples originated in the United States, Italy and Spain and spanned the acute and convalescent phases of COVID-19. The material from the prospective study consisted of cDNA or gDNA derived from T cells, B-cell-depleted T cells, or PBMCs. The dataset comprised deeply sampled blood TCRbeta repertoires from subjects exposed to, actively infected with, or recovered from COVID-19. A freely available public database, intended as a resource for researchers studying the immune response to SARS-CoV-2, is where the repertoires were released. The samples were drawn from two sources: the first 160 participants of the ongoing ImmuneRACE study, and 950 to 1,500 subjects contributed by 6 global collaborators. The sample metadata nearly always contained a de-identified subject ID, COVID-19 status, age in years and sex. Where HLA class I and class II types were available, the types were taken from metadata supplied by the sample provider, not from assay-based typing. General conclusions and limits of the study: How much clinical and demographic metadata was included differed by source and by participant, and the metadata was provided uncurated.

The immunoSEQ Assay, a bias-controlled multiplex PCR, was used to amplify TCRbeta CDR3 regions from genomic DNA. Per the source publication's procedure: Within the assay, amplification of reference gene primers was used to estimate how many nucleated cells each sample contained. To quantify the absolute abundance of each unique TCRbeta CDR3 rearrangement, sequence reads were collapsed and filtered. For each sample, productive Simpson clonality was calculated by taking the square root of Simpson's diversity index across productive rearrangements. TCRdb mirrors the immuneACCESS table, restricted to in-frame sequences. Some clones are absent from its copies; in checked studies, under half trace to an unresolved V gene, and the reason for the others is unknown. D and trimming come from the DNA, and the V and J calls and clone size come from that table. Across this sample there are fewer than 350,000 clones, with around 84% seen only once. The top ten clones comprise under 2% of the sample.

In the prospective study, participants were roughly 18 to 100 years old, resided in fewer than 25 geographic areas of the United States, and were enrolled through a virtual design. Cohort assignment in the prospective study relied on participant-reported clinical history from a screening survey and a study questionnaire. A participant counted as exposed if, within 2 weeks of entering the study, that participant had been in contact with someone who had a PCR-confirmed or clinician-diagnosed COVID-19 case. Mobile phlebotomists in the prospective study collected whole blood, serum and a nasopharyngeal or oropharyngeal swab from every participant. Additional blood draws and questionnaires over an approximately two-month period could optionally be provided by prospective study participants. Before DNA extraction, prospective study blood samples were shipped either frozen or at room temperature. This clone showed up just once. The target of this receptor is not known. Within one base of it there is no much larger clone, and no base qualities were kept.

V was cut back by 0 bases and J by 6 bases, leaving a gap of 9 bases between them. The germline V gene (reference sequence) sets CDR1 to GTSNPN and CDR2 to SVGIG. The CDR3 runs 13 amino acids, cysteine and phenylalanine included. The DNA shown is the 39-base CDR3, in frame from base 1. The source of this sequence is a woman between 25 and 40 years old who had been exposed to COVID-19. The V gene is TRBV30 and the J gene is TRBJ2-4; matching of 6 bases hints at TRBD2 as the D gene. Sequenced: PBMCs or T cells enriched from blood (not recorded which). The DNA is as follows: TGTGCCTGGAGTGTAGATAGCGGAAACATTCAGTACTTC. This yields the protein CAWSVDSGNIQYF.